A selection of T cell receptor beta chains follows, all from one sample in a study of graft-versus-host responses after intestinal transplantation. TCRdb's copy holds only in-frame clones and misses some; the assay was immunoSEQ multiplex PCR. This sample carries tens of thousands of clones, around 90% of them seen once, and the ten largest clones take roughly 2.6%. Their cognate antigens are unknown. The source was unstimulated CD8+ T cells sorted from spleen or lymph node cells, collected before intestinal transplant. The receptors derive from a human donor who received an intestinal transplant. The CDR3 runs from the conserved cysteine through the conserved F or W. D genes are given only for firm matches.

d_call: TRBD1; v_call: TRBV9; j_call: TRBJ2-1; cdr3_aa: CASSATGGEYNEQFF
d_call: TRBD2; v_call: TRBV9; j_call: TRBJ2-5; cdr3_aa: CASSAPLAGGGQETQYF
d_call: TRBD1; v_call: TRBV19; j_call: TRBJ2-2; cdr3_aa: CASSIEGQGSGELFF
d_call: -; v_call: TRBV5-1; j_call: TRBJ1-2; cdr3_aa: CASSLVRAAGFGYTF
d_call: -; v_call: TRBV14; j_call: TRBJ1-2; cdr3_aa: CASSQLYSNYGYTF
d_call: -; v_call: TRBV2; j_call: TRBJ1-3; cdr3_aa: CASSEDMLRRGRSSGNTIYF
d_call: -; v_call: TRBV5-1; j_call: TRBJ2-5; cdr3_aa: CASSFSGRETQYF
d_call: TRBD2; v_call: TRBV5-1; j_call: TRBJ2-5; cdr3_aa: CASSISPLAGGGETQYF
d_call: -; v_call: TRBV28; j_call: TRBJ1-1; cdr3_aa: CASSSSANTEAFF
d_call: -; v_call: TRBV19; j_call: TRBJ1-1; cdr3_aa: CASTGNTEAFF
d_call: TRBD1; v_call: TRBV19; j_call: TRBJ2-7; cdr3_aa: CASSTGQPYEQYF
d_call: TRBD2; v_call: TRBV6-6; j_call: TRBJ2-7; cdr3_aa: CASSYSAGGDYEQYF
d_call: -; v_call: TRBV5-1; j_call: TRBJ2-2; cdr3_aa: CASSLDGGLATGELFF
d_call: TRBD1; v_call: TRBV13; j_call: TRBJ1-2; cdr3_aa: CASSFPTGVSGYTF
d_call: -; v_call: TRBV5-4; j_call: TRBJ2-1; cdr3_aa: CASSSLFARGIPYNEQFF
d_call: TRBD1; v_call: TRBV28; j_call: TRBJ1-1; cdr3_aa: CASSQSQGASEAFF
d_call: TRBD2; v_call: TRBV7-9; j_call: TRBJ2-1; cdr3_aa: CASSDTSGGSEQFF
d_call: -; v_call: TRBV27; j_call: TRBJ2-7; cdr3_aa: CASSFFRGPYEQYF
d_call: -; v_call: TRBV29-1; j_call: TRBJ1-2; cdr3_aa: CSVVGQLYGYTF
d_call: TRBD1; v_call: TRBV7-9; j_call: TRBJ2-3; cdr3_aa: CASSLGQYTTDTQYF
d_call: -; v_call: TRBV27; j_call: -; cdr3_aa: CASSFSPSTYEQYF
d_call: TRBD2; v_call: TRBV28; j_call: TRBJ2-7; cdr3_aa: CASRTTSGSYEQYF
d_call: -; v_call: TRBV7-9; j_call: TRBJ1-2; cdr3_aa: CASSDTGLRGGYTF
d_call: -; v_call: TRBV18; j_call: TRBJ2-1; cdr3_aa: CASSAVRSNEQFF
d_call: -; v_call: TRBV6-5; j_call: TRBJ1-5; cdr3_aa: CASSLASYQPQHF
d_call: -; v_call: TRBV18; j_call: TRBJ1-5; cdr3_aa: CASSPPPNQPQHF
d_call: TRBD1; v_call: TRBV4-1; j_call: TRBJ1-2; cdr3_aa: CASSYRQGASGYTF
d_call: TRBD2; v_call: TRBV28; j_call: TRBJ2-3; cdr3_aa: CASSSYLAGALTSTDTQYF
d_call: TRBD1; v_call: TRBV6-4; j_call: TRBJ2-1; cdr3_aa: CASSDGQGYNEQFF
d_call: -; v_call: TRBV29-1; j_call: TRBJ1-2; cdr3_aa: CSVSGANYGYTF
d_call: -; v_call: TRBV7-9; j_call: TRBJ2-1; cdr3_aa: CASSHGSRATYNEQFF
d_call: -; v_call: TRBV29-1; j_call: TRBJ2-4; cdr3_aa: CSVATGRGNIQYF
d_call: -; v_call: TRBV15; j_call: TRBJ2-1; cdr3_aa: CATSRANEGGDEQFF
d_call: -; v_call: TRBV13; j_call: TRBJ2-7; cdr3_aa: CASSPFSQTGRSEQYF
d_call: TRBD2; v_call: TRBV2; j_call: -; cdr3_aa: CASSEEPPWREGAYEQYF
d_call: TRBD1; v_call: TRBV7-9; j_call: TRBJ1-1; cdr3_aa: CASSPGTGGRAFF
d_call: TRBD2; v_call: TRBV5-1; j_call: TRBJ2-5; cdr3_aa: CASSFGSGGETQYF
d_call: -; v_call: TRBV6-1; j_call: TRBJ1-1; cdr3_aa: CASGSGSGATEAFF
d_call: -; v_call: TRBV6-1; j_call: TRBJ2-5; cdr3_aa: CASSEWGQGLGQETQYF
d_call: TRBD1; v_call: TRBV28; j_call: TRBJ2-7; cdr3_aa: CASSLTPDRGHEQYF
d_call: TRBD2; v_call: TRBV9; j_call: TRBJ2-5; cdr3_aa: CASSGYWEGETQYF
d_call: -; v_call: TRBV5-1; j_call: TRBJ2-2; cdr3_aa: CASSEDFSGELFF
d_call: TRBD1; v_call: TRBV27; j_call: TRBJ2-7; cdr3_aa: CASRAGQGAYEQYF
d_call: -; v_call: TRBV4-1; j_call: TRBJ2-7; cdr3_aa: CASSQNPGAYEQYF
d_call: -; v_call: TRBV5-5; j_call: TRBJ1-5; cdr3_aa: CASSLEGEPQHF
d_call: -; v_call: TRBV4-1; j_call: TRBJ1-1; cdr3_aa: CASSRRGDTEAFF
d_call: -; v_call: TRBV18; j_call: TRBJ2-3; cdr3_aa: CASSNSSPYTTRDTQYF
d_call: -; v_call: TRBV28; j_call: TRBJ2-1; cdr3_aa: CASSLVSLAEAELSYNEQFF
d_call: -; v_call: TRBV15; j_call: TRBJ1-4; cdr3_aa: CATSRDEGGDEKLFF
d_call: TRBD1; v_call: TRBV29-1; j_call: TRBJ1-1; cdr3_aa: CSVATGVRTEAFF
d_call: -; v_call: TRBV6-6; j_call: TRBJ1-3; cdr3_aa: CASSAGSTGNTIYF